The 10 T cell receptor beta chains listed next were all sequenced from one sample in a study of shared clonotypes between healthy human individuals. Assay used: immunoSEQ multiplex PCR; TCRdb lists only in-frame clones, some missing. The sample lists some 2.1 million clones, over 85% seen once, with 0.13% in the top ten. The sequenced material came from naive CD4+ T cells sorted from blood. Subset denoted: CD45RA+ positively selected. The origin of the receptors is a man younger than 35 in good health.

This clone is a singleton in its sample. The gene calls are TRBV19 and TRBJ2-2; D gene ambiguous. CDR1 and CDR2 from the germline V gene are LNHDA and SQIVND (reference sequence). V lost 6 bases to trimming and J lost 4 bases, with 12 bases between them. This CDR3 contains 14 residues. DNA for the CDR3: TGTGCCAGTAGAGTCGGAGTACCCACCGGGGAGCTGTTTTTT. This sequence encodes CASRVGVPTGELFF.

The rearrangement uses TRBV30 and TRBJ2-5; TRBD2 aligns across 9 bases. This CDR3 region has 13 residues. J gave up 5 bases and V 4 bases, and 5 bases lay outside the gene matches. From germline, CDR1 is GTSNPN and CDR2 SVGIG (reference sequence). CDR3 amino acids: CAWNAGGGETQYF. The CDR3, as DNA: TGTGCCTGGAACGCGGGAGGGGGGGAGACCCAGTACTTC.

The chain uses TRBV5-4 and TRBJ2-1; perhaps TRBD2 as D (6 bases). With 3 bases removed from V and 6 bases from J, the gap between germline ends came to 13 bases. The CDR3 totals 14 residues. Looked up from germline, CDR1 is SGHNT and CDR2 is YYREEE (reference sequence). CDR3 bases: TGTGCCAGCAGCTCAAAACTAGCTTCCAATGAGCAGTTCTTC. It encodes CASSSKLASNEQFF.

This rearrangement joins TRBV19 to TRBJ1-1; D gene uncertain. V gave up 5 bases and J gave up 2 bases, with 15 bases separating them. The CDR3 contains 15 residues. Germline CDR1 and CDR2: LNHDA and SQIVND (reference sequence). The CDR3 region has the DNA TGTGCCAGTAGTCTTCTTCCGGGAGTTAACACTGAAGCTTTCTTT. Its translation is CASSLLPGVNTEAFF.

This chain uses TRBV11-3 with TRBJ2-1; D may be TRBD1 or TRBD2 (6 bases each). Germline V gene lookup returns CDR1 SGHNT and CDR2 YENEEA. V shed 3 bases and J shed 7 bases, with 19 bases lying between them. The CDR3 has 16 amino acids. The CDR3 reads CASSFVAQGGMNEQFF. The CDR3 DNA reads as TGTGCCAGCAGCTTCGTGGCACAGGGCGGGATGAATGAGCAGTTCTTC. The full variable domain, completed using reference TRBV11-3 and TRBJ2-1, is EAGVVQSPRYKIIEKKQPVAFWCNPISGHNTLYWYLQNLGQGPELLIRYENEEAVDDSQLPKDRFSAERLKGVDSTLKIQPAELGDSAVYLCASSFVAQGGMNEQFFGPGTRLTVL.

The chain couples TRBV2 to TRBJ2-7, with a tentative D call TRBD1 (8 bases). The germline V and J ends were trimmed by 11 bases and 3 bases, with 17 bases remaining between them. CDR3 length: 13 amino acids. CDR1 is SNHLY and CDR2 is FYNNEI in the germline V gene. CDR3 sequence reads: CAGGGTGYYEQYF. The CDR3 region has the DNA TGTGCCGGGGGAGGGACAGGATACTACGAGCAGTACTTC.

The chain combines TRBV10-3 with TRBJ2-7, with D hard to call. The CDR3 extends over 15 amino acids. The V end lost 0 bases, the J end lost 1 base, and 10 bases lay between the germline ends. Germline assignment: CDR1 ENHRY and CDR2 SYGVKD. CDR3 sequence reads: CAISESSVPSYEQYF. The DNA for the CDR3 is TGTGCCATCAGTGAGTCCTCAGTCCCATCCTACGAGCAGTACTTC.

Notes on this clone: Compared with germline, one end of the junction differs, possibly owing to a read error. The rearrangement links TRBV5-1 to TRBJ2-7, with TRBD1 matching over 8 bases. Germline loops: CDR1 SGHRS, CDR2 YFSETQ. CDR3 length: 14 residues. The CDR3 here is CASSFGTGSNEQYF. Here the CDR3 DNA reads TGCGCCAGCAGCTTCGGGACAGGCTCCAACGAGCAGTACTTC.

This rearrangement joins TRBV23-1 to TRBJ2-5; D ambiguous. TRBV23-1 is annotated as an ORF whose role is uncertain. With 2 bases removed from V and 5 bases from J, the gap between germline ends came to 15 bases. There are 15 residues in the CDR3. Written as DNA, the CDR3 is TGCGCCAGCAGTCAAGGCCTGTACTGGAAGGAGACCCAGTACTTC. Its protein product is CASSQGLYWKETQYF.

This rearrangement joins TRBV5-5 to TRBJ2-5; a possible D gene is TRBD2 (6 bases). CDR3 length: 13 residues. V was pared by 3 bases and J by 2 bases, with 8 bases between. Germline CDR1 reads SGHKS; CDR2 reads YYEKEE (reference sequence). Written as DNA, the CDR3 is TGTGCCAGCAGCTCAGGACTACAAGAGACCCAGTACTTC. It is translated as CASSSGLQETQYF.